This T cell receptor (beta chain) was observed in a study of shared clonotypes between healthy human individuals. When replicate PCRs were run on sorted subsets, they used 150 to 250 ng DNA, around 33,000 T cell genomes. Produced via immunoSEQ multiplex PCR; TCRdb's table is partial and in-frame only. The table has about 2 million clones, 85% to 95% seen once. As concerns this clone: The antigen is undetermined.

Findings of the study overall: The authors expected sequencing depth to affect clonotype sharing among donors. Generation probabilities of non-shared clonotypes were lower (relative to those shared by all four donors).

This CDR3 spans 12 amino acids. Germline V gene data show CDR1 as SNHLY and CDR2 as FYNNEI. V lost 5 bases and J lost 5, with 9 bases in between. Sequencing was carried out using naive CD4+ T cells sorted from blood. Specified subset: CD45RA+ positively selected. The rearrangement links TRBV2 to TRBJ2-5; D might be TRBD1 (6 bases). The sequence derives from a man between 18 and 35 years old in good health. The chain's CDR3 is CASSQRGETQYF. The CDR3 DNA reads TGTGCCAGCAGTCAGAGGGGGGAGACCCAGTACTTC.